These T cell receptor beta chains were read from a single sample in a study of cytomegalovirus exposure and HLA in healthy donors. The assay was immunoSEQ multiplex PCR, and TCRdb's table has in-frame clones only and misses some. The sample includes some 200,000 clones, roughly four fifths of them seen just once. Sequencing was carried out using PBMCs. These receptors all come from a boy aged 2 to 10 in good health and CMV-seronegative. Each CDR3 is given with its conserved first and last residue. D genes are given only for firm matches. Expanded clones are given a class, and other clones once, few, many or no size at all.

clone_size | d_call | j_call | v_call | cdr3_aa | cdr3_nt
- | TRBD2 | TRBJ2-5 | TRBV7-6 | CASSFRTSGQETQYF | TGTGCCAGCAGCTTTAGGACTAGCGGACAAGAGACCCAGTACTTC
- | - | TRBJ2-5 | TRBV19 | CASSNDGGLGETQYF | TGTGCCAGTAGTAACGATGGGGGCCTTGGAGAGACCCAGTACTTC
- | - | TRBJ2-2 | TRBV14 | CASSPLIPGHRLTGGELFF | TGTGCCAGCAGCCCTCTAATCCCGGGACATCGGTTAACGGGCGGGGAGCTGTTTTTT
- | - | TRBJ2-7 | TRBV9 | CASSVGGGLSYEQYF | TGTGCCAGCAGCGTGGGGGGGGGCCTCTCCTACGAGCAGTACTTC
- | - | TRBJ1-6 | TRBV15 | CATSSRASYNSPLHF | TGTGCCACCAGCTCGAGAGCGTCCTATAATTCACCCCTCCACTTT
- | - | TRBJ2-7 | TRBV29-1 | CSVGGVLGGYEQYF | TGCAGCGTAGGCGGGGTCCTAGGAGGGTACGAGCAGTACTTC
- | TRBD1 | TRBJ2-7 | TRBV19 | CASSIESTGGRKYF | TGTGCCAGTAGTATAGAGAGCACAGGGGGCAGAAAGTACTTC
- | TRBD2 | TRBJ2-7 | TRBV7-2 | CASGASGGAGEQYF | TGTGCCAGCGGAGCTAGCGGGGGGGCAGGCGAGCAGTACTTC
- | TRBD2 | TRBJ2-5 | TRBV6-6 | CASSFGGSDSLTQYF | TGTGCCAGCAGTTTCGGGGGGTCCGACAGTCTCACCCAGTACTTC
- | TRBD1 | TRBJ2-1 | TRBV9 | CASSPRGYNEQFF | TGTGCCAGCAGCCCCAGGGGGTACAATGAGCAGTTCTTC
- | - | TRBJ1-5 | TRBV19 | CASRLVGDQPQHF | TGTGCCAGTAGGTTGGTAGGGGATCAGCCCCAGCATTTT
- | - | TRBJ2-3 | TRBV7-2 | CASSARDFHTDTQYF | TGTGCCAGCAGCGCCCGGGACTTCCACACAGATACGCAGTATTTT
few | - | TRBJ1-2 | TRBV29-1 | CSVDFLGPEGYGYTF | TGCAGCGTTGATTTCCTGGGGCCGGAGGGCTATGGCTACACCTTC
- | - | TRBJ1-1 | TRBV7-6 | CASSLGEDTEAFF | TGTGCCAGCAGCTTAGGGGAGGACACTGAAGCTTTCTTT
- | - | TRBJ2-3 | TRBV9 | CASSAPPEAIRTDTQYF | TGTGCCAGCAGCGCCCCCCCGGAGGCTATTCGCACAGATACGCAGTATTTT
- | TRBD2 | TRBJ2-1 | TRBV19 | CASSPTSGLAQDVYNEQFF | TGTGCCAGTAGTCCTACCTCGGGACTAGCGCAAGATGTCTACAATGAGCAGTTCTTC
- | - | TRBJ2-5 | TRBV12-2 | CASRWPQGLQTQYF | TGTGCAAGTCGCTGGCCTCAGGGTTTACAGACCCAGTACTTC
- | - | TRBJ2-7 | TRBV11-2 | CASRPGSTLRQYF | TGTGCCAGCAGACCCGGGTCGACCCTCAGGCAGTACTTC
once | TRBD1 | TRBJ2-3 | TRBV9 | CASSVGGGNTDTQYF | TGTGCCAGCAGCGTAGGAGGGGGCAACACAGATACGCAGTATTTT
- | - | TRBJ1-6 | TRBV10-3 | CAISESTENSPLHF | TGTGCCATCAGTGAGTCGACAGAGAATTCACCCCTCCACTTT
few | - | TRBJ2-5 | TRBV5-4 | CASSVGKETQYF | TGTGCCAGCAGCGTCGGGAAAGAGACCCAGTACTTC
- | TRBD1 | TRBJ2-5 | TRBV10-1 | CASSEGALWDRGSQETQYF | TGCGCCAGCAGTGAAGGGGCCCTCTGGGACAGGGGTTCCCAAGAGACCCAGTACTTC
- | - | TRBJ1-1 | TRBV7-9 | CASTQQGFTEAFF | TGTGCCAGCACGCAACAGGGCTTCACTGAAGCTTTCTTT
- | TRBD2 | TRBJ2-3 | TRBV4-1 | CASSQAGGPDTQYF | TGCGCCAGCAGCCAAGCGGGGGGGCCAGATACGCAGTATTTT
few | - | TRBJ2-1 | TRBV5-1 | CASSYSGNHNEQFF | TGCGCCAGCAGCTATTCCGGGAACCACAATGAGCAGTTCTTC
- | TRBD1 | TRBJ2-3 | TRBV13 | CASSPTPGQATDTQYF | TGTGCCAGCAGCCCGACCCCTGGACAGGCGACAGATACGCAGTATTTT
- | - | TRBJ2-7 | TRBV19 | CASSIEGGRSYEQYF | TGTGCCAGTAGTATAGAAGGGGGTCGCTCCTACGAGCAGTACTTC
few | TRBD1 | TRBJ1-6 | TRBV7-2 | CASSFLRWDRVRNSPLHF | TGTGCCAGCAGCTTTTTACGTTGGGACAGGGTACGAAATTCACCCCTCCACTTT
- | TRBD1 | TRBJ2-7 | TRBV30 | CAWSWTGSYEQYF | TGTGCCTGGAGTTGGACAGGCTCCTACGAGCAGTACTTC
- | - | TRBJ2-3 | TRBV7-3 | CASSLRGETQYF | TGTGCCAGCAGCTTACGAGGAGAGACGCAGTATTTT
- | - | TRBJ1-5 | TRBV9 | CASSSPGSNQPQHF | TGTGCCAGCAGCTCTCCGGGAAGCAATCAGCCCCAGCATTTT
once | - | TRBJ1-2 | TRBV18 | CASSPPPGQTYGYTF | TGTGCCAGCTCACCACCGCCTGGACAGACCTATGGCTACACCTTC
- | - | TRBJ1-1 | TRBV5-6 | CASSLGQGSEAFF | TGTGCCAGCAGCTTGGGGCAGGGCTCTGAAGCTTTCTTT
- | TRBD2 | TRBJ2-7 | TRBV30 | CAWSVGSGGEDEQYF | TGTGCCTGGAGTGTTGGTAGCGGGGGTGAGGACGAGCAGTACTTC
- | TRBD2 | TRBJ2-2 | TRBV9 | CASSPRSGGATGELFF | TGTGCCAGCAGCCCCCGGAGCGGGGGGGCCACCGGGGAGCTGTTTTTT
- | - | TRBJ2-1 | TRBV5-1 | CASSLSGPEQFF | TGCGCCAGCAGCTTGAGCGGACCCGAGCAGTTCTTC
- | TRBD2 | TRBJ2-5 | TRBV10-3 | CAIRTSGVDQETQYF | TGTGCCATTCGAACTAGCGGGGTAGACCAAGAGACCCAGTACTTC
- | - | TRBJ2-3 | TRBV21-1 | CASTPCLGGALWADTQYF | TGTGCCAGCACCCCATGTCTCGGGGGGGCCTTGTGGGCAGATACGCAGTATTTT
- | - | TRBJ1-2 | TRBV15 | CATSREEGGYTF | TGTGCCACCAGCAGAGAAGAGGGTGGCTACACCTTC
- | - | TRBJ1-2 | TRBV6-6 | CASSYSLPSDGYTF | TGTGCCAGCAGTTACTCGCTCCCTTCGGATGGCTACACCTTC
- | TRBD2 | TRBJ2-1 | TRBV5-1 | CASSAGTTAGDEQFF | TGCGCCAGCAGCGCCGGGACTACCGCCGGGGATGAGCAGTTCTTC
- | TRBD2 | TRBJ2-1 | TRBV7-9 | CSSRSIRGGSLEDNEQFF | TGTTCCAGCCGCTCTATCCGCGGGGGGTCTCTAGAGGACAATGAGCAGTTCTTC
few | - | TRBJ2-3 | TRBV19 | CASSTVTDTQYF | TGTGCCAGTAGTACCGTAACAGATACGCAGTATTTT
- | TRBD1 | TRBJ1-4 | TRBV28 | CASSSSGTGNEKLFF | TGTGCCAGCAGTTCATCCGGGACAGGGAATGAAAAACTGTTTTTT
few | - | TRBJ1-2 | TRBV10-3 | CAFMTDNYGYTF | TGTGCCTTTATGACTGATAACTATGGCTACACCTTC
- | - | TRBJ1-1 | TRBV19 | CASSIDPQVMNTEAFF | TGTGCCAGTAGTATAGATCCACAAGTGATGAACACTGAAGCTTTCTTT
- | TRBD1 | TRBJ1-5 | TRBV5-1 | CASSATGEDQPQHF | TGCGCCAGCAGCGCCACAGGGGAAGATCAGCCCCAGCATTTT